This is a list of T cell receptor beta chains from one sample in a study of T cells in Graves' hyperthyroidism and ophthalmopathy. From the multiplex PCR reads, TCRdb called clonotypes with MiXCR, one entry per CDR3 protein. The data contain about 380,000 distinct CDR3 sequences, roughly 13% of them seen just once; the ten biggest clones take up under 25%. What was sequenced was blood. These TCRs come from a young man with Graves' hyperthyroidism that later progressed to Graves' ophthalmopathy. Each CDR3 is given with its conserved first and last residue. Each record gives: V gene, D gene, clone size, J gene, CDR3 protein, CDR3 DNA. D genes are given only for firm matches. Size is omitted from some rows. Given values are once, few, many or a class for expanded clones.

TRBV5-5	TRBD1	.	TRBJ1-5	CASSLALGQGEGPQHF	TGTGCCAGCAGCTTGGCCTTGGGACAGGGTGAAGGGCCCCAGCATTTT
TRBV12-3/TRBV12-4	.	few	TRBJ1-2	CASSLGGGRRSGYTF	TGTGCCAGCAGTTTAGGTGGGGGGAGAAGGAGCGGCTACACCTTC
TRBV28	.	many	TRBJ1-1	CASKEGDTEAFF	TGTGCCAGCAAAGAAGGGGACACTGAAGCTTTCTTT
TRBV9	.	.	TRBJ2-3	CASSVDITDTQYF	TGTGCCAGCAGCGTAGATATTACAGATACGCAGTATTTT
TRBV30	.	.	TRBJ2-3	CAWRARGTDTQYF	TGTGCCTGGAGGGCAAGGGGCACAGATACGCAGTATTTT
TRBV7-9	.	many	TRBJ2-3	CASSLGDFGTDTQYF	TGTGCCAGCAGCTTAGGAGACTTCGGCACAGATACGCAGTATTTT
TRBV5-1	TRBD1	.	TRBJ1-2	CASSPGQGRALYGYTF	TGCGCCAGCAGCCCGGGACAGGGAAGAGCCCTCTATGGCTACACCTTC
TRBV29-1	TRBD1	.	TRBJ2-2	CSARTGGVNTGELFF	TGCAGCGCGAGGACAGGGGGGGTGAACACCGGGGAGCTGTTTTTT
TRBV28	TRBD1	many	TRBJ1-4	CASSSPGQVNEKLFF	TGTGCCAGCAGTTCCCCGGGACAGGTGAATGAAAAACTGTTTTTT
TRBV11-2	.	many	TRBJ1-5	CASSLGMGFRNQPQHF	TGTGCCAGCAGCCTAGGGATGGGGTTCCGCAATCAGCCCCAGCATTTT
TRBV4-2	.	many	TRBJ2-7	CASSHTSIDYEQYF	TGTGCCAGCAGCCACACTAGCATTGATTACGAGCAGTACTTC
TRBV10-3	TRBD1	many	TRBJ2-7	CAISPGQGLNEQYF	TGTGCCATCAGTCCGGGACAGGGTCTGAACGAGCAGTACTTC
TRBV11-3	TRBD2	many	TRBJ2-1	CASSTPTSGGNRDDEQFF	TGTGCCAGCAGCACCCCGACTAGCGGGGGGAATAGGGACGATGAGCAGTTCTTC
TRBV20-1	.	many	TRBJ2-7	CSARARGQTYEQYF	TGCAGTGCTAGAGCGCGTGGGCAAACCTACGAGCAGTACTTC
TRBV6-1	.	many	TRBJ2-1	CASSELVAARGYNEQFF	TGTGCCAGCAGTGAACTAGTGGCAGCCCGGGGCTACAATGAGCAGTTCTTC
TRBV28	.	many	TRBJ2-7	CASSFFPYEQYF	TGTGCCAGCAGTTTTTTTCCCTACGAGCAGTACTTC
TRBV9	.	many	TRBJ2-7	CASSVAAMDEQYF	TGTGCCAGCAGCGTAGCAGCAATGGACGAGCAGTACTTC
TRBV5-8	.	.	TRBJ1-4	CASSGGVEEKLFF	TGTGCCAGCAGCGGGGGAGTTGAGGAAAAACTGTTTTTT
TRBV24-1	.	many	TRBJ1-2	CATSEGRGYTF	TGTGCCACCAGTGAGGGTCGCGGCTACACCTTC
TRBV6-1	.	many	TRBJ1-5	CASSPRDLGQPQHF	TGTGCCAGCAGTCCCAGGGACCTGGGCCAGCCCCAGCATTTT
TRBV5-1	.	many	TRBJ2-3	CASSFSMDTQYF	TGCGCCAGCAGCTTCTCGATGGATACGCAGTATTTT
TRBV6-5	.	many	TRBJ2-5	CASSYSSGRETQYF	TGTGCCAGCAGTTACTCGAGCGGGCGAGAGACCCAGTACTTC
TRBV3-1	.	many	TRBJ2-3	CASSHFRTGSDTQYF	TGTGCCAGCAGCCATTTTCGTACGGGGTCAGATACGCAGTATTTT
TRBV5-1	TRBD2	few	TRBJ2-3	CASSLRRSGGSDTQYF	TGCGCCAGCAGCTTGAGGAGAAGCGGGGGATCAGATACGCAGTATTTT
TRBV27	.	few	TRBJ1-2	CASSQDRFNYGYTF	TGTGCCAGCAGCCAGGACAGATTTAACTATGGCTACACCTTC
TRBV5-1	TRBD2	.	TRBJ2-1	CASSGISGAHYNEQFF	TGCGCCAGCAGCGGAATAAGCGGGGCGCACTACAATGAGCAGTTCTTC
TRBV19	.	.	TRBJ1-2	CASRSRGPSGYTF	TGTGCCAGTAGATCACGTGGGCCCTCTGGCTACACCTTC
TRBV7-8	TRBD1	few	TRBJ1-4	CASSLAGTGEEKLFF	TGTGCCAGCAGCTTAGCCGGGACAGGGGAGGAAAAACTGTTTTTT
TRBV30	.	.	TRBJ2-4	CAWSSDGELAKNIQYF	TGTGCCTGGAGTTCAGACGGAGAACTAGCCAAAAACATTCAGTACTTC
TRBV6-2/TRBV6-3	.	.	TRBJ2-7	CASRPLAPTSEQYF	TGTGCCAGCCGTCCACTAGCTCCCACGTCCGAGCAGTACTTC
TRBV5-6	.	few	TRBJ2-7	CASSLFGRLSYEQYF	TGTGCCAGCAGCTTGTTCGGGCGTTTATCCTACGAGCAGTACTTC
TRBV24-1	.	few	TRBJ2-1	CATSDFRGASYNEQFF	TGTGCCACCAGTGATTTTAGGGGGGCATCCTACAATGAGCAGTTCTTC
TRBV15	.	few	TRBJ1-6	CATSKAGGFGPLHF	TGTGCCACCAGCAAGGCCGGCGGGTTCGGCCCCCTCCACTTT
TRBV11-2	.	.	TRBJ1-3	CASALGIGNTIYF	TGTGCCAGCGCCCTTGGAATTGGAAACACCATATATTTT
TRBV2	.	many	TRBJ1-1	CASSVDLGGGKSTEAFF	TGTGCCAGCAGTGTCGATTTGGGGGGCGGTAAGAGCACTGAAGCTTTCTTT
TRBV7-6	.	.	TRBJ2-5	CASSSAGMKQETQYF	TGTGCCAGCAGCTCCGCGGGGATGAAACAAGAGACCCAGTACTTC
TRBV5-1	.	few	TRBJ1-3	CASSLTGTSGNTIYF	TGCGCCAGCAGCTTGACAGGGACCTCTGGAAACACCATATATTTT
TRBV9	TRBD1	few	TRBJ1-1	CASSVVGTGIEAFF	TGTGCCAGCAGCGTAGTCGGGACAGGGATTGAAGCTTTCTTT
TRBV20-1	TRBD2	.	TRBJ2-7	CSADQIAGGTYEQYF	TGCAGTGCTGACCAAATAGCGGGGGGCACCTACGAGCAGTACTTC
TRBV27	TRBD1	many	TRBJ2-7	CASSLSGDRGSYEQYF	TGTGCCAGCAGTTTATCCGGCGACAGGGGTTCCTACGAGCAGTACTTC
TRBV20-1	.	.	TRBJ1-2	CSASQGSYGYTF	TGCAGTGCTAGTCAGGGAAGCTATGGCTACACCTTC
TRBV2	.	many	TRBJ2-7	CASSEPRGAYEQYF	TGTGCCAGCAGTGAACCCAGGGGGGCCTACGAGCAGTACTTC
TRBV12-3/TRBV12-4	.	many	TRBJ2-7	CASSLRYSYEQYF	TGTGCCAGCAGTTTGAGGTACTCCTACGAGCAGTACTTC
TRBV20-1	TRBD1	.	TRBJ2-4	CSARDLGQGVNIQYF	TGCAGTGCTAGAGATCTGGGGCAGGGGGTAAACATTCAGTACTTC
TRBV27	TRBD1	many	TRBJ2-7	CASSKGTVPSSDEQYF	TGTGCCAGCAGTAAAGGGACAGTCCCCTCGTCTGACGAGCAGTACTTC
TRBV4-1	.	few	TRBJ1-6	CASSRRGLNSYNSPLHF	TGCGCCAGCAGCCGGAGGGGCCTCAACTCCTATAATTCACCCCTCCACTTT
TRBV2	.	many	TRBJ2-3	CASIPEGSSAFSTDTQYF	TGTGCCAGCATCCCCGAAGGCTCCAGCGCATTCTCCACAGATACGCAGTATTTT
TRBV27	.	.	TRBJ2-4	CASSLGGTANIQYF	TGTGCCAGCAGTTTAGGGGGGACAGCAAACATTCAGTACTTC